This T cell receptor (beta chain) was captured in a study of beta chain features in type 1 diabetes. Comments on this clone: Its antigen is not identified.

Expressed TCRB transcripts were sequenced, since all the RNA that had been isolated was reverse transcribed. Profiling relied on immunoSEQ multiplex PCR, and the TCRdb table lists in-frame clones only, not all of them. The table includes about 150,000 clones, under 13% detected once. Study-wide findings and caveats: Researchers report that Type 1 diabetes patients had moderately but significantly shorter TCRB CDR3s across all four CD4+ subsets.

This CDR3 spans 16 amino acids. This TCR came from a man aged 25-45 years with type 1 diabetes. The J gene is TRBJ1-5, the V gene TRBV21-1; the table names TRBD1, a call not compared with the DNA. TRBV21-1 has pseudogene status. The sample consisted of central memory CD4+ T cells from blood. CDR3 DNA sequence: TGTGCCAGCAGCTCTCCGGAAGGGGGCTTCAATCAGCCCCAGCATTTT. Translation: CASSSPEGGFNQPQHF.